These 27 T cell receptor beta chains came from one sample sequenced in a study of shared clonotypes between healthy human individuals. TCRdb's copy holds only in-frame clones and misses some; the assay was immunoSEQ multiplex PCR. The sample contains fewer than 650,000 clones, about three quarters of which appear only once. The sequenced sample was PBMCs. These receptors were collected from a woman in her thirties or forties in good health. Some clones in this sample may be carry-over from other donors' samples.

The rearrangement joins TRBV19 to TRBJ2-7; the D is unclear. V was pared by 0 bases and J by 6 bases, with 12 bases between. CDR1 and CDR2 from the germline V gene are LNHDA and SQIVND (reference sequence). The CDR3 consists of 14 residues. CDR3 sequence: CASSIEGWASEQYF. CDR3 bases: TGTGCCAGTAGTATAGAGGGATGGGCGTCCGAGCAGTACTTC.

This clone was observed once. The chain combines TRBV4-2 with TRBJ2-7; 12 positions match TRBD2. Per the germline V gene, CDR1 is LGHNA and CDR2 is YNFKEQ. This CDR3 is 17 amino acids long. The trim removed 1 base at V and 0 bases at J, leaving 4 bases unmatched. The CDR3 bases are TGTGCCAGCAGCCAAGGGACTAGCGGGACCCTCTCCTACGAGCAGTACTTC. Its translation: CASSQGTSGTLSYEQYF.

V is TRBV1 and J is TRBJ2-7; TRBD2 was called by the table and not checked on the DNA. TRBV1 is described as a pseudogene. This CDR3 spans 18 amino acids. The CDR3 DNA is TGCACCAGCAGCCAAGGGACTAGCGGGATGCACCCCACCCATGAGCAGTACTTC. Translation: CTSSQGTSGMHPTHEQYF.

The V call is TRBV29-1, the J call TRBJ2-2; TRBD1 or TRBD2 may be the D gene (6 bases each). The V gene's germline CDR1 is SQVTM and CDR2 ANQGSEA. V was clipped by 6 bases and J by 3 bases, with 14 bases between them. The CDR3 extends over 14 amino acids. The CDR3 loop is CSVQGGIDTGELFF. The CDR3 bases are TGCAGCGTCCAAGGGGGGATCGACACCGGGGAGCTGTTTTTT.

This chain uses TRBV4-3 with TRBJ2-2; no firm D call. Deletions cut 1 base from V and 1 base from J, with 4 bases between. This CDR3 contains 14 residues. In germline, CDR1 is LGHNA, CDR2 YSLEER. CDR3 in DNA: TGCGCCAGCAGCCAAGTCCTGAACACCGGGGAGCTGTTTTTT. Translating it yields CASSQVLNTGELFF.

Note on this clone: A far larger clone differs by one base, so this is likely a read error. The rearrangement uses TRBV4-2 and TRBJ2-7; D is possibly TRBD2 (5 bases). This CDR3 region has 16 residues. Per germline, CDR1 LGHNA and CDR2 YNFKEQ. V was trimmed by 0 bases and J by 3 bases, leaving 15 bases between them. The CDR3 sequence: CASSQDPGGGFYEQYF. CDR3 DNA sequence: TGTGCCAGCAGCCAAGATCCCGGAGGTGGGTTCTACGAGCAGTACTTC.

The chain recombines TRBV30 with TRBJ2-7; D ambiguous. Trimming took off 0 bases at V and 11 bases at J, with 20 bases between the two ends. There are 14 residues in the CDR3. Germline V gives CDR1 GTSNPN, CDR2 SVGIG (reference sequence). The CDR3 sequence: CAWSVSAGAPVEYF. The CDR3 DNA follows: TGTGCCTGGAGTGTATCGGCAGGAGCTCCAGTAGAGTACTTC.

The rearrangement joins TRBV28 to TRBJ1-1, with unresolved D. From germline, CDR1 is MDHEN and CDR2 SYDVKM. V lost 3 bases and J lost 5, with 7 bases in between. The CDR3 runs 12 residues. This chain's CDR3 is CASSLAGTEAFF. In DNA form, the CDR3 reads TGTGCCAGCAGTTTGGCGGGGACTGAAGCTTTCTTT.

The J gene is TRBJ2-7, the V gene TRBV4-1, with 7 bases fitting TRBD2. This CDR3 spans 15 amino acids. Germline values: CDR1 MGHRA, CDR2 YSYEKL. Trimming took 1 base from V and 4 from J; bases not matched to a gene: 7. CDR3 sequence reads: CASSQAPSGGYEQYF. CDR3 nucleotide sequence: TGCGCCAGCAGCCAAGCCCCTAGCGGAGGATACGAGCAGTACTTC.

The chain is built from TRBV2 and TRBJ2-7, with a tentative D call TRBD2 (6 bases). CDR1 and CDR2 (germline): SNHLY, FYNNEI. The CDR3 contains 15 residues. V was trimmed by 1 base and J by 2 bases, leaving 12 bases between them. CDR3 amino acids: CASSEGRRGPYEQYF. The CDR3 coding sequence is TGTGCCAGCAGTGAAGGGCGGAGGGGTCCCTACGAGCAGTACTTC.

The CDR3, as DNA: TGTGCCACTATAACAGGGGGCCGCAATCAGCCCCAGCATTTT. As protein: CATITGGRNQPQHF. The genes are TRBV28 and TRBJ1-5; 9 bases match TRBD1. Per germline, CDR1 MDHEN and CDR2 SYDVKM. With 10 bases clipped from V and 2 bases from J, the junction kept 6 bases outside the gene matches. This CDR3 is built from 14 residues.

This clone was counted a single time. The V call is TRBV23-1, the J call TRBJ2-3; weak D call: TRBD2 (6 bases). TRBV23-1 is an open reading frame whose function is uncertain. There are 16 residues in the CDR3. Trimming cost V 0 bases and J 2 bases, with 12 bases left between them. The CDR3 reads CASSQSASAYTDTQYF. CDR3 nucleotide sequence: TGCGCCAGCAGTCAATCGGCTAGCGCTTACACAGATACGCAGTATTTT.

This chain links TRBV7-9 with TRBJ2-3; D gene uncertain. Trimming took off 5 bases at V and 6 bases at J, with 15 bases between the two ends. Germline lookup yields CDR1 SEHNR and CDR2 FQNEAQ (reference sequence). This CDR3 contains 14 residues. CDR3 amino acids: CASSPTESRDTQYF. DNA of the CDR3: TGTGCCAGCAGCCCTACAGAGAGCCGGGATACGCAGTATTTT.

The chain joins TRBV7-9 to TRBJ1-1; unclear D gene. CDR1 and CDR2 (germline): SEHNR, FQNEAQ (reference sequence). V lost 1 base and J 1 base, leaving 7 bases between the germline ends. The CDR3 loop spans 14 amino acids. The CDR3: CASSLDWANTEAFF. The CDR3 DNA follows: TGTGCCAGCAGCTTAGATTGGGCGAACACTGAAGCTTTCTTT.

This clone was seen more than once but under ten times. The CDR3 reads CASSHHTAGGLNEQFF. Here the CDR3 DNA reads TGCGCCAGCAGCCATCACACAGCGGGAGGCCTGAATGAGCAGTTCTTC. The chain combines TRBV4-3 with TRBJ2-1; 9 nucleotides line up with TRBD2. This CDR3 is built from 16 residues. Trimming at V came to 3 bases and at J to 7 bases, leaving 10 bases not matched to a gene. The germline gives CDR1 LGHNA, CDR2 YSLEER.

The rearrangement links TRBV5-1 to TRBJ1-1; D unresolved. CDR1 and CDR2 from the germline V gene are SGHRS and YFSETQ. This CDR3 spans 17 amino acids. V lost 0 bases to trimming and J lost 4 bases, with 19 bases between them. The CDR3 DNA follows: TGCGCCAGCAGCTTGGTGGCGGGAACACACCGGGGCACTGAAGCTTTCTTT. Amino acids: CASSLVAGTHRGTEAFF.

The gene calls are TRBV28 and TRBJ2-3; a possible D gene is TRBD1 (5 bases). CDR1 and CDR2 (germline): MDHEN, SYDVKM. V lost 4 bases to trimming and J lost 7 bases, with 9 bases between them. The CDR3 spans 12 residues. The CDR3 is CASSSQGNTQYF. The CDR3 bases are TGTGCCAGCAGTTCTCAGGGAAATACGCAGTATTTT. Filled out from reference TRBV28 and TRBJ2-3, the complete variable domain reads DVKVTQSSRYLVKRTGEKVFLECVQDMDHENMFWYRQDPGLGLRLIYFSYDVKMKEKGDIPEGYSVSREKKERFSLILESASTNQTSMYLCASSSQGNTQYFGPGTRLTVL.

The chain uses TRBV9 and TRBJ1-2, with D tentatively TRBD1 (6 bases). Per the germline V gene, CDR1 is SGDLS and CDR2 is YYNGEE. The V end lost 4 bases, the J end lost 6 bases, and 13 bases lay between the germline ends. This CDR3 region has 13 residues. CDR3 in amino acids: CASSPRGADGYTF. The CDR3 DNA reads TGTGCCAGCAGCCCCAGGGGTGCTGATGGCTACACCTTC.

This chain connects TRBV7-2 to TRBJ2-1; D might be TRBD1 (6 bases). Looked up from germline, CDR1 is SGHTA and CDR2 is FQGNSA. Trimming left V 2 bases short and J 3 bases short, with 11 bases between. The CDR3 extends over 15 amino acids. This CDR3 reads CASSLRRDNYNEQFF. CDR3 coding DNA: TGTGCCAGCAGCTTACGTCGGGACAACTACAATGAGCAGTTCTTC.

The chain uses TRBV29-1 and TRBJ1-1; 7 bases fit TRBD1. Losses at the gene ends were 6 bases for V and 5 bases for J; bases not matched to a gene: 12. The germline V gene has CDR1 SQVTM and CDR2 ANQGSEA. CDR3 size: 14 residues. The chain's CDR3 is CSVAKGQEWTEAFF. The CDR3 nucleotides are TGCAGCGTCGCTAAAGGACAGGAATGGACTGAAGCTTTCTTT.

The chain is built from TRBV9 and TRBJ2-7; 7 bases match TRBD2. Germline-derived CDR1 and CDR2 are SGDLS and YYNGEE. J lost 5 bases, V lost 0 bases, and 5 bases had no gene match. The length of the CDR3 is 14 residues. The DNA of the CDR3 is TGTGCCAGCAGCGTAGGGGGAGGGTTTAACGAGCAGTACTTC. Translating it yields CASSVGGGFNEQYF.

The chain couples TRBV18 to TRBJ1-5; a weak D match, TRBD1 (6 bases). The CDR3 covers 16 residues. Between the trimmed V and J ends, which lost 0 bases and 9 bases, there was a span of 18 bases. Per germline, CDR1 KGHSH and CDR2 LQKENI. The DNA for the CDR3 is TGTGCCAGCTCACCACCCAGTCAGGGGCGATCGCTGCCCCAGCATTTT. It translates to CASSPPSQGRSLPQHF.

In DNA, the CDR3 is TGCGCCAGCAGCTTGGTCAGTAGAGAGGGTTACCCCTACGAGCAGTACTTC. Translated: CASSLVSREGYPYEQYF. This sequence joins TRBV5-1 and TRBJ2-7; a weak D match, TRBD2 (5 bases). Trimming stripped 0 bases from V and 2 bases from J, with 18 bases between. The CDR3 runs to 17 residues. Germline lookup yields CDR1 SGHRS and CDR2 YFSETQ.

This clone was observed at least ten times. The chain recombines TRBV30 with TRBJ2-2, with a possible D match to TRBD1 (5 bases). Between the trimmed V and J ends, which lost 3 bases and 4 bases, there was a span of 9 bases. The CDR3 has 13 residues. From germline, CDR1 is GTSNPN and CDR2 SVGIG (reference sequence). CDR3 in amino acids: CAWRRRGTGELFF. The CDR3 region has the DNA TGTGCCTGGAGGCGTAGGGGCACCGGGGAGCTGTTTTTT.

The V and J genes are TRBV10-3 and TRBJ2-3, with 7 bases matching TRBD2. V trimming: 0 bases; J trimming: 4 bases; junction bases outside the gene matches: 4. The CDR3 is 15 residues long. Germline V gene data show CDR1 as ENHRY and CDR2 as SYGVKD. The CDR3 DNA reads TGTGCCATCAGTGAGTCTGGCGGGAGACCAGATACGCAGTATTTT. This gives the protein CAISESGGRPDTQYF.

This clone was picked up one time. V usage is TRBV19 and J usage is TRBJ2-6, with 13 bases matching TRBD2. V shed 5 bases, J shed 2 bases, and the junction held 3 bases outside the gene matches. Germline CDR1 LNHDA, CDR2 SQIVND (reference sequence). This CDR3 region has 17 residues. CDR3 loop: CASSRGLAGAGANVLTF. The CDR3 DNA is TGTGCCAGTAGTCGCGGACTAGCGGGAGCTGGGGCCAACGTCCTGACTTTC.

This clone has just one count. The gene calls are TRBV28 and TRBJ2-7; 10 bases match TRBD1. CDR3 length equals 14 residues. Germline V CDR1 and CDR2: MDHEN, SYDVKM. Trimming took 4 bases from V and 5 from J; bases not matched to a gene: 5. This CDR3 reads CASSSGQGTDEQYF. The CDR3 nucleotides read TGTGCCAGCAGTTCGGGACAGGGGACCGACGAGCAGTACTTC.